The sequence of this T cell receptor (beta chain) was determined in a study of blood T cell repertoires in COVID-19. Only in-frame clones appear in the TCRdb table, and some are missing; sequencing was by immunoSEQ multiplex PCR. The sample contains roughly 66,000 clones, about 90% of which appear only once. Unmatched junction bases numbered 4, after V lost 0 bases and J lost 5 bases. The germline CDR1 and CDR2 sequences are KGHSH and LQKENI. There are 17 residues in the CDR3. The sample consisted of peripheral blood. This sequence joins TRBV18 and TRBJ2-7; 16 bases are a match to TRBD2. The TCR sequence derives from a human donor in a cohort sampled during active COVID-19. DNA of the CDR3: TGTGCCAGCTCACCACCGGGACTAGCGGGGGGGCCCAACGAGCAGTACTTC. Its translation: CASSPPGLAGGPNEQYF.